One sample yielded the 10 T cell receptor beta chains listed below, sequenced in a study of human T cells and chemical hapten exposure. This sample's time point: patch test 1, 2 weeks after DPC sensitization. Treatment noted: therapeutic diphenylcyclopropenone sensitization with weekly scalp DPC. TCRdb independently ran MiXCR on the RACE reads; one entry per CDR3 protein. Of roughly 100,000 distinct CDR3 sequences in the sample, roughly 9.6% were seen once. Material: whole blood, obtained in connection with sensitization to the hapten diphenylcyclopropenone (DPC). The receptors originated from a woman in her forties with alopecia areata. Some clones in this sample may be carry-over from other donors' samples.

This clonotype was seen repeatedly, ten times or more. The rearrangement uses TRBV9 and TRBJ2-3; 11 bases match TRBD1. Germline values: CDR1 SGDLS, CDR2 YYNGEE. The J segment lost 1 base and the V segment lost 2 bases, leaving 6 bases of the junction unmatched. The CDR3 covers 17 residues. The CDR3 protein is CASSVTGTGGGTDTQYF. CDR3 coding DNA: TGTGCCAGCAGCGTGACCGGGACAGGGGGGGGCACAGATACGCAGTATTTT.

This clonotype has a handful of counts. CDR3 region: CARPWAYESTDTQYF. CDR3 DNA: TGTGCCAGACCCTGGGCCTACGAATCCACAGATACGCAGTATTTT. The rearrangement uses TRBV5-3 and TRBJ2-3; D unresolved. TRBV5-3 is designated an ORF whose function remains uncertain. Trimming shortened V by 7 bases and J by 2 bases, and 17 bases separated the two germline ends. This CDR3 contains 15 residues.

The chain is built from TRBV29-1 and TRBJ1-2, with D tentatively TRBD1 (6 bases). The CDR3 length is 13 residues. V was clipped by 0 bases and J by 9 bases, with 14 bases between them. Germline lookup yields CDR1 SQVTM and CDR2 ANQGSEA. CDR3 sequence (DNA): TGCAGCGTTGAAGACACAGGGTATATTCGCTACACCTTC. It specifies CSVEDTGYIRYTF.

V is TRBV5-1 and J is TRBJ2-1, with D tentatively TRBD1 (5 bases). V gave up 4 bases and J gave up 0 bases, with 11 bases separating them. The CDR3 consists of 15 residues. From germline, CDR1 is SGHRS and CDR2 YFSETQ. CDR3: CASSPRQSSYNEQFF. The CDR3 coding sequence is TGCGCCAGCAGCCCACGACAGAGCTCCTACAATGAGCAGTTCTTC.

The chain has TRBV7-2 and TRBJ2-5, with TRBD2 as a possible D gene (6 bases). Trimming took off 7 bases at V and 1 base at J, with 13 bases between the two ends. The V gene's germline CDR1 is SGHTA and CDR2 FQGNSA. CDR3 size: 14 residues. The DNA for the CDR3 is TGTGCCAGCACCCGGGGTAGCGGCCAAGAGACCCAGTACTTC. This sequence encodes CASTRGSGQETQYF.

There are a few counts of this clonotype. The chain couples TRBV28 to TRBJ1-1; TRBD1 might be the D (6 bases). Germline values: CDR1 MDHEN, CDR2 SYDVKM. The CDR3 is made up of 13 amino acids. Trimming stripped 11 bases from V and 6 bases from J, with 19 bases between. The CDR3 protein is CAGGGGAEAEAFF. The DNA for the CDR3 is TGTGCCGGCGGAGGGGGGGCCGAGGCTGAAGCTTTCTTT.

This clonotype showed up just a few times. V is TRBV18 and J is TRBJ2-2; 12 bases are shared with TRBD1. CDR1 KGHSH and CDR2 LQKENI come from the germline V gene. V dropped 4 bases and J dropped 4; count of bases not matched to a gene: 4. The CDR3 covers 16 residues. CDR3 sequence: CASSLGQGALTGELFF. CDR3 DNA sequence: TGTGCCAGCTCACTGGGACAGGGGGCGCTCACCGGGGAGCTGTTTTTT.

The sample holds a few counts of this clonotype. CDR3 protein: CASTHPFVAGEYEQYF. The CDR3 DNA sequence: TGTGCCAGCACCCACCCATTCGTTGCGGGAGAGTACGAGCAGTACTTC. The V gene is TRBV6-2 or TRBV6-3, the J gene TRBJ2-7; 7 positions agree with TRBD2. Germline lookup yields CDR1 MNHEY and CDR2 SVGEGT. This CDR3 is built from 16 residues. Trimming cost V 7 bases and J 4 bases; bases outside gene matches: 16.

This clonotype has just a few counts. The chain employs TRBV3-1 and TRBJ2-7; 12 nucleotides match TRBD1. Germline V lookup: CDR1 LGHDT, CDR2 YNNKEL (reference sequence). V gave up 8 bases and J gave up 6 bases; unmatched junction bases: 5. The length of the CDR3 is 13 residues. Here the CDR3 reads CASRGQGAVEQYF. The CDR3 DNA is TGTGCCAGCCGGGGACAGGGGGCGGTCGAGCAGTACTTC.

This chain joins TRBV3-1 and TRBJ2-3; D is possibly TRBD2 (6 bases). CDR1 is LGHDT and CDR2 is YNNKEL in the germline V gene (reference sequence). There are 13 residues in the CDR3. V lost 5 bases and J 4 bases, leaving 10 bases between the germline ends. As DNA, the CDR3 is TGTGCCAGCAGCTCCGGGGGTGCAGATACGCAGTATTTT. As protein: CASSSGGADTQYF.